The entry below gives a single T cell receptor (beta chain) sequence along with its context. Its antigen is not known. The data were obtained in a study of PD-1 blockade in classical Hodgkin lymphoma. Study results and caveats: Baseline TCR diversity was reportedly lower in newly diagnosed patients than in healthy donors. It was reported as lower still in relapsed/refractory patients. Whoever responded completely had baseline diversity much like that seen in newly diagnosed patients. The repertoire differences lack a defined cause, possibly disease activity or prior therapy.

Stated time point: cycle 4 day 1 (C4D1), after more than five weeks of nivolumab. Autologous stem cell transplantation was followed by relapse in every patient, and brentuximab vedotin exposure varied. Magnetic negative selection was used to purify CD4+ T cells from thawed PBMCs. Assay: immunoSEQ multiplex PCR; the TCRdb copy retains only in-frame clones and omits some. This sample has some 26,000 clones, with around 85% found just once. V was pared by 0 bases and J by 4 bases, with 10 bases between. Germline V gives CDR1 SGHDT, CDR2 YYEEEE. This CDR3 is built from 14 residues. This clonotype was obtained from a human donor with classical Hodgkin lymphoma. The source was CD4+ T cells from blood, collected before the fourth cycle of nivolumab. V and J are TRBV5-6 and TRBJ1-2, with unresolved D. The CDR3 nucleotides read TGTGCCAGCAGCTTGGCCGGGGAGGGCTATGGCTACACCTTC. Translating gives CASSLAGEGYGYTF. Drawing the rest from reference TRBV5-6 and TRBJ1-2, the complete variable domain is DAGVTQSPTHLIKTRGQQVTLRCSPKSGHDTVSWYQQALGQGPQFIFQYYEEEERQRGNFPDRFSGHQFPNYSSELNVNALLLGDSALYLCASSLAGEGYGYTFGSGTRLTVV.